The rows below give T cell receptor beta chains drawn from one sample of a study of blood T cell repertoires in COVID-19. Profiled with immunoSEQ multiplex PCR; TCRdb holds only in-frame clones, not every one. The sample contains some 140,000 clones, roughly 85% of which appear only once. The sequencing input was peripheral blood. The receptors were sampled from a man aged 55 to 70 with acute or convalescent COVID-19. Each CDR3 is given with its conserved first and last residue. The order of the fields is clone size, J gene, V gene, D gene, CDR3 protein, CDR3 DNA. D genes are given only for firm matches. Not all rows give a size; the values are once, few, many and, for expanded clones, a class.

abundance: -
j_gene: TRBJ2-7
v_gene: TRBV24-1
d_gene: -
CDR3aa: CATSPNPPAYEQYF
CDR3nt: TGTGCCACCAGCCCCAACCCACCAGCCTACGAGCAGTACTTC

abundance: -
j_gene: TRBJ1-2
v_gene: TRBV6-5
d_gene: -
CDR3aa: CASSSSPGTNYGYTF
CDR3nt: TGTGCCAGCAGCTCTAGTCCCGGGACAAACTATGGCTACACCTTC

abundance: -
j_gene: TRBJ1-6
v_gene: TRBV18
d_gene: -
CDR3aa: CASSQGISNSPLHF
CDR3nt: TGTGCCAGCTCACAGGGGATTTCTAATTCACCCCTCCACTTT

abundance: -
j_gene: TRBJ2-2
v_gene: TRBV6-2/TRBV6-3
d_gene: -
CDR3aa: CASSSSANTGELFF
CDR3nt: TGTGCCAGCAGCTCTAGCGCGAACACCGGGGAGCTGTTTTTT

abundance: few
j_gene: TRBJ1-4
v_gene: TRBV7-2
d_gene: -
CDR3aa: CASSSPPVSEKLFF
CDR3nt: TGTGCCAGCAGCTCCCCACCCGTGAGTGAAAAACTGTTTTTT

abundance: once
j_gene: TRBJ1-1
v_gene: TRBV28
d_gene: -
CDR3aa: CASSLLRGRTDTEAFF
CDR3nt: TGTGCCAGCAGTTTACTCAGGGGTAGAACGGACACTGAAGCTTTCTTT

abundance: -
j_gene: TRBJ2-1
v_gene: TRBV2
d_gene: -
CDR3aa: CASSSYTWEQFF
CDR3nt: TGTGCCAGCTCTAGCTACACGTGGGAGCAGTTCTTC

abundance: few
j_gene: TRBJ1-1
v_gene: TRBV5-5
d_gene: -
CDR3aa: CASSVDSLLNTEAFF
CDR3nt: TGTGCCAGCAGCGTGGACAGTCTTTTGAACACTGAAGCTTTCTTT

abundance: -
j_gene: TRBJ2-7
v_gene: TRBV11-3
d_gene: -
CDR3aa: CASSLDDSSYEQYF
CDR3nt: TGTGCCAGCAGCTTAGACGACAGCTCCTACGAGCAGTACTTC

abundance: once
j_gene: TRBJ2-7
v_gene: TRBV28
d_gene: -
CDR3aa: CATASPQGVGYYEQYF
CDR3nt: TGTGCCACCGCCTCTCCACAGGGCGTAGGGTACTACGAGCAGTACTTC

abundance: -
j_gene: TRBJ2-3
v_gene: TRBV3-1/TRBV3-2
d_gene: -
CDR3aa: CASSGDGTPQDTQYF
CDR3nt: TGTGCCAGCTCAGGAGACGGGACTCCTCAAGATACGCAGTATTTT

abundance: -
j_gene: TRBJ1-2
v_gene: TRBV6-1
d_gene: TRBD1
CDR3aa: CASSQAGGAGYGYTF
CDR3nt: TGTGCCAGCAGTCAAGCAGGGGGCGCTGGCTATGGCTACACCTTC

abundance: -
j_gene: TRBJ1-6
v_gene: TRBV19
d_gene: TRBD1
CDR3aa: CASSPWDRSADSPLHF
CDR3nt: TGTGCCAGTAGCCCCTGGGACAGGTCCGCGGATTCACCCCTCCACTTT

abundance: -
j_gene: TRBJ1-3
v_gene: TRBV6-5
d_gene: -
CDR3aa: CASSYDSTTGNTIYF
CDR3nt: TGTGCCAGCAGTTACGACAGCACAACTGGAAACACCATATATTTT

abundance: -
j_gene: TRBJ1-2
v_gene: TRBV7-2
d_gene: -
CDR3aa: CASSPIGRVTSGYTF
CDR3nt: TGTGCCAGCAGCCCTATAGGCAGGGTGACGAGTGGCTACACCTTC

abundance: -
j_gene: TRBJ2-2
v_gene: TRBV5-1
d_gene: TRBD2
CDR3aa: CASSLSAGGYTGELFF
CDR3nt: TGCGCCAGCAGCTTGTCAGCGGGAGGGTACACCGGGGAGCTGTTTTTT

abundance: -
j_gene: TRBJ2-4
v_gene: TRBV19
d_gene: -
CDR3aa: CASSPVGRSGAKNIQYF
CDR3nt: TGTGCCAGTAGTCCGGTCGGACGGTCAGGGGCCAAAAACATTCAGTACTTC

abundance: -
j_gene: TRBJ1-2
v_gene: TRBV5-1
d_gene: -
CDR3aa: CASSLALIEDYGYTF
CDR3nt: TGCGCCAGCAGCTTGGCCCTTATAGAGGACTATGGCTACACCTTC

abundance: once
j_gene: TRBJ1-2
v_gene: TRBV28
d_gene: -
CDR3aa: CASSRTAYGYTF
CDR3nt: TGTGCCAGCAGTCGAACAGCCTATGGCTACACCTTC

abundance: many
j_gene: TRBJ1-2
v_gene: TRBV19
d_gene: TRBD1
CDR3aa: CASSIAGQGRYGYTF
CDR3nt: TGTGCCAGTAGTATAGCCGGACAGGGGCGCTATGGCTACACCTTC

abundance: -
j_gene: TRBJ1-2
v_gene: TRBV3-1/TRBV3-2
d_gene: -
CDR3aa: CASSQESGELNYGYTF
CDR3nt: TGTGCCAGCAGCCAAGAATCAGGGGAGTTAAACTATGGCTACACCTTC

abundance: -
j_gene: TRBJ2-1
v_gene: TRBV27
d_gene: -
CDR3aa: CASSDPGGSSYNEQFF
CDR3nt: TGTGCCAGCAGTGACCCAGGGGGGTCATCGTACAATGAGCAGTTCTTC

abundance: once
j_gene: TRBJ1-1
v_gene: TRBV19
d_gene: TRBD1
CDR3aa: CASSSFGQGSEAFF
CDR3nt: TGTGCCAGTAGTAGTTTTGGACAGGGATCAGAAGCTTTCTTT

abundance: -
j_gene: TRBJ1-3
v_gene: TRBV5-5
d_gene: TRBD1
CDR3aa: CASSSHNRGASSAGNTIYF
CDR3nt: TGTGCCAGCAGCTCCCACAACAGGGGAGCAAGTTCGGCTGGAAACACCATATATTTT

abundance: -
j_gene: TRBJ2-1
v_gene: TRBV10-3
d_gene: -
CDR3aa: CAISESTISGSISSYNEQFF
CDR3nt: TGTGCCATCAGTGAGTCGACTATTAGCGGTAGTATAAGCTCCTACAATGAGCAGTTCTTC

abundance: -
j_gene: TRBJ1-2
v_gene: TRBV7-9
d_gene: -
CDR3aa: CASSLVGGQAGYTF
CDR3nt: TGTGCCAGCAGCTTAGTGGGGGGGCAAGCTGGCTACACCTTC

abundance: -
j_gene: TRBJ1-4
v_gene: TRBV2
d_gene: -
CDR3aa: CASRRKPNEKLFF
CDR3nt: TGTGCCAGCAGGAGGAAACCTAATGAAAAACTGTTTTTT

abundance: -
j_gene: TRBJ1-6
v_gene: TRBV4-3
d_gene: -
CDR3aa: CASRDRTGQNSPLHF
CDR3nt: TGCGCCAGCAGGGATCGAACAGGGCAGAATTCACCCCTCCACTTT

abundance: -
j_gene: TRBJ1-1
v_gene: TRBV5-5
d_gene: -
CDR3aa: CASLPGTLNTEAFF
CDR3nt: TGTGCCAGCCTGCCGGGGACTCTGAACACTGAAGCTTTCTTT

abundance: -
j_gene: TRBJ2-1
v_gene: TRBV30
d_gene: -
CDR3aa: CAWSVLRTAVYNEQFF
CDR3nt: TGTGCCTGGAGTGTTCTTCGGACAGCCGTCTACAATGAGCAGTTCTTC

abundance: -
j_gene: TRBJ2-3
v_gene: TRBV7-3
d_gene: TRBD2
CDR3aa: CASSLTWLAGDTQYF
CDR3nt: TGTGCCAGCAGCTTAACGTGGCTAGCGGGAGATACGCAGTATTTT

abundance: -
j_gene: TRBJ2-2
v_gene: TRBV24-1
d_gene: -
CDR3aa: CATSDSGVNTGELFF
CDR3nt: TGTGCCACCAGTGATTCAGGGGTAAACACCGGGGAGCTGTTTTTT

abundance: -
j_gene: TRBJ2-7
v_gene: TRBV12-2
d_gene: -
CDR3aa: CASRLTFVVASSYEQYF
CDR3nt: TGTGCAAGTCGCTTGACCTTTGTGGTAGCAAGCTCCTACGAGCAGTACTTC

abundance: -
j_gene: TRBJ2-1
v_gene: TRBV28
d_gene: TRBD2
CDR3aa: CATWGGIVYNEQFF
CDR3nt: TGTGCCACCTGGGGGGGTATCGTCTACAATGAGCAGTTCTTC

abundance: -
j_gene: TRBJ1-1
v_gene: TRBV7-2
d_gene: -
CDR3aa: CASSLVRAGEAFF
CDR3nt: TGTGCCAGCAGCTTAGTCCGGGCGGGGGAAGCTTTCTTT

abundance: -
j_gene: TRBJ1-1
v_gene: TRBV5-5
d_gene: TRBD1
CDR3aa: CASSLLRQGANTEAFF
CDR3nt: TGTGCCAGCAGCTTGCTTCGGCAGGGGGCAAACACTGAAGCTTTCTTT

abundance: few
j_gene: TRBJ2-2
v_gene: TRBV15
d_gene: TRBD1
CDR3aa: CATSLRQGHTGELFF
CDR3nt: TGTGCCACCAGCCTCAGACAGGGTCACACCGGGGAGCTGTTTTTT

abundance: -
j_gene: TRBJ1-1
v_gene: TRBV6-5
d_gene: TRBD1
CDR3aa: CASTEGGLDRDTFF
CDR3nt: TGTGCCAGCACCGAAGGGGGTCTGGACAGGGACACTTTCTTT

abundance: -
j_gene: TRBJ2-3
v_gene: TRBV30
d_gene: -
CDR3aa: CAWSRGGAYGDTQYF
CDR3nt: TGTGCCTGGAGTCGTGGAGGGGCTTATGGTGATACGCAGTATTTT

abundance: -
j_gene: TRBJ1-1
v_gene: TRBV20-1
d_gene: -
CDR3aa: CSASAAGPNTEAFF
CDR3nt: TGCAGTGCTAGTGCGGCAGGGCCGAACACTGAAGCTTTCTTT

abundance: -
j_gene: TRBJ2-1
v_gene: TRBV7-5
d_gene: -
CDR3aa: CARSLGLAETYNEQFF
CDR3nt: TGTGCCAGAAGCTTAGGTCTAGCGGAGACCTACAATGAGCAGTTCTTC